This T cell receptor (beta chain) was captured in a study of persistence of HIV-infected CD4 T cells. About this clone itself: The antigen is unknown.

Sequencing used immunoSEQ version 4 in survey mode. Each sample used up to roughly 1 ug genomic DNA diluted to approximately 9 ng/uL. Assay used: immunoSEQ multiplex PCR; TCRdb lists only in-frame clones, some missing. The table records just under 65,000 clones, approximately 75% of them present only once. Trimming took 0 bases from V and 5 from J; bases not matched to a gene: 2. This CDR3 spans 15 amino acids. Germline loops: CDR1 SEHNR, CDR2 FQNEAQ (reference sequence). An overlapping HIV-1 Gag peptide pool stimulated these cells at about 1 ug/peptide/mL. CD40L/CD69 double-negative CD45RO-high memory CD4+ T cells were collected. CD8+ T cells were removed from PBMCs prior to stimulation. Anti-CD28/CD49d costimulation, CD40-blocking antibody and enfuvirtide were given to CD8-depleted PBMCs for roughly 20 hours. Whole-study results and caveats: TCR analyses could not target the rare provirus-carrying CMV-responding cells.

The sequenced sample was CD4+ T cells sorted from PBMCs after approximately 19-hour stimulation, obtained from a patient who received antiretroviral therapy. V gene TRBV7-9 combines with J gene TRBJ2-1; 9 bases are a match to TRBD1. The receptor was isolated from an adult man with HIV who was CMV-seropositive. CDR3 loop: CASSLAGQGHNEQFF. CDR3 nucleotides: TGTGCCAGCAGCTTAGCGGGACAGGGCCACAATGAGCAGTTCTTC.